This note documents a single T cell receptor beta chain sequence. Its antigen is unidentified. The data originate from a study of cytomegalovirus exposure and HLA in healthy donors. About the study: An early release of data contained about 85 million unique TCRs, which came from HLA-typed donors.

PCR was performed using 60 Vbeta and 13 Jbeta primers. Profiling relied on immunoSEQ multiplex PCR, and the TCRdb table lists in-frame clones only, not all of them. This sample's clone table lists just over 200,000 clones. Between the trimmed V and J ends, which lost 0 bases and 4 bases, there was a span of 10 bases. Germline V gene lookup returns CDR1 MNHEY and CDR2 SVGAGI. The CDR3 contains 15 residues. Study-level results: Donors were assumed by presence/absence analyses to have roughly uniform sequencing depth. The authors enumerated under 200 TCR beta chains as linked to cytomegalovirus.

The rearrangement joins TRBV6-5 to TRBJ1-3; a weak D match, TRBD1 (6 bases). This TCR was sampled from a girl aged 2 to 10 in good health and CMV-seropositive. Sequenced input: PBMCs. For the CDR3, the DNA is TGTGCCAGCAGTTACTCAGCAGGGGTCGGAAACACCATATATTTT. This sequence encodes CASSYSAGVGNTIYF.